Below are 21 T cell receptor beta chains sequenced from a single sample in a study of blood T cell repertoires in COVID-19 (TCRdb year 2020). Library construction relied on the immunoSEQ multiplex PCR assay. TCRdb limited this immuneACCESS table to in-frame rearrangements with V and J called. A share of clones is missing; checked studies link under half to unresolved V genes, and the rest is unexplained. The sample table records about 310,000 clones; around 90% of these occur just once. The ten biggest clones cover 1% of the sample. The sequenced sample consisted of peripheral blood. These receptors were obtained from a man aged 50 to 60 with active or convalescent COVID-19.

This rearrangement joins TRBV10-3 to TRBJ1-6; 7 bases match TRBD1. This CDR3 region has 18 residues. Looked up from germline, CDR1 is ENHRY and CDR2 is SYGVKD. V shed 8 bases, J shed 0 bases, and the junction held 13 bases outside the gene matches. Here the CDR3 DNA reads TGTGCCATCGGAACAGGGGCCTCGGTGAGCTCCTATAATTCACCCCTCCACTTT. Its translation is CAIGTGASVSSYNSPLHF.

The chain employs TRBV6-5 and TRBJ1-4, with D perhaps TRBD1 (5 bases). Trimming left V 4 bases short and J 0 bases short, with 9 bases between. The CDR3 is 15 amino acids. Germline-derived CDR1 and CDR2 are MNHEY and SVGAGI. CDR3 coding DNA: TGTGCCAGCAGTTTCGACAGTTCAACTAATGAAAAACTGTTTTTT. This gives the protein CASSFDSSTNEKLFF.

The chain joins TRBV28 to TRBJ1-2, with D possibly matching TRBD1 (5 bases). This CDR3 is 13 amino acids long. Germline lookup yields CDR1 MDHEN and CDR2 SYDVKM. The V end lost 6 bases, the J end lost 3 bases, and 11 bases lay between the germline ends. CDR3: CASRDSYDYGYTF. Written as DNA, the CDR3 is TGTGCCAGCAGAGACAGCTATGACTATGGCTACACCTTC.

The V call is TRBV27, the J call TRBJ2-3, with TRBD1 matching over 11 bases. With V trimmed by 5 bases and J by 0 bases, 1 base remained unmatched. The V gene's germline CDR1 is MNHEY and CDR2 SMNVEV (reference sequence). The CDR3 contains 15 residues. The CDR3 spells CASSRDRGSTDTQYF. In DNA form, the CDR3 reads TGTGCCAGCAGTCGGGACAGGGGGAGCACAGATACGCAGTATTTT.

The genes are TRBV27 and TRBJ1-4, with TRBD1 identical over 7 bases. The CDR3 spans 13 residues. Germline V gene lookup returns CDR1 MNHEY and CDR2 SMNVEV (reference sequence). V gave up 6 bases and J gave up 5 bases; unmatched junction bases: 3. The CDR3 is CASRGQTNEKLFF. CDR3 nucleotide sequence: TGTGCCAGCAGGGGACAGACAAATGAAAAACTGTTTTTT.

This CDR3 is CASSLGFGQGESYEQYF. Written as DNA, the CDR3 is TGTGCCAGCAGCTTAGGCTTTGGGCAGGGTGAATCCTACGAGCAGTACTTC. The chain employs TRBV7-6 and TRBJ2-7, with a tentative D call TRBD1 (5 bases). V shed 1 base and J shed 1 base, with 17 bases lying between them. This CDR3 is 17 amino acids long. Per the germline V gene, CDR1 is SGHVS and CDR2 is FNYEAQ.

The rearrangement links TRBV11-2 to TRBJ1-5; TRBD1 might be the D (6 bases). The V end lost 5 bases, the J end lost 5 bases, and 10 bases lay between the germline ends. CDR1 and CDR2 from the germline V gene are SGHAT and FQNNGV. The CDR3 contains 13 residues. CDR3 coding DNA: TGTGCCAGCAGCGTACAGGGAGATCAGCCCCAGCATTTT. Its protein is CASSVQGDQPQHF.

The J gene is TRBJ2-1, the V gene TRBV5-1; TRBD2 aligns across 10 bases. The CDR3 is 16 amino acids. Germline V CDR1 and CDR2: SGHRS, YFSETQ. V was pared by 0 bases and J by 7 bases, with 7 bases of the junction left unmatched. For the CDR3, the DNA is TGCGCCAGCAGCTTGGACAGCAGGACTAGCGGTAATGAGCAGTTCTTC. Its translation is CASSLDSRTSGNEQFF.

The chain couples TRBV2 to TRBJ1-1; D might be TRBD1 (5 bases). Trimming shortened V by 6 bases and J by 8 bases, and 13 bases separated the two germline ends. In germline, CDR1 is SNHLY, CDR2 FYNNEI. CDR3 length: 12 residues. This CDR3 reads CASRAGPREAFF. CDR3 in DNA: TGTGCCAGCAGGGCGGGACCCCGGGAAGCTTTCTTT.

The chain recombines TRBV7-3 with TRBJ2-3; D might be TRBD1 (6 bases). Trimming shortened V by 2 bases and J by 2 bases, and 11 bases separated the two germline ends. This CDR3 region has 15 residues. Germline values: CDR1 SGHTA, CDR2 FQGTGA. CDR3 residues: CASSLSRGSTDTQYF. The CDR3 coding sequence is TGTGCCAGCAGCTTATCCAGGGGTTCCACAGATACGCAGTATTTT.

This clone was seen just once. V and J are TRBV7-2 and TRBJ2-7; D is unresolved. Germline assignment: CDR1 SGHTA and CDR2 FQGNSA. The CDR3 covers 15 residues. V shed 2 bases and J shed 3 bases, with 14 bases lying between them. In DNA form, the CDR3 reads TGTGCCAGCAGCTTAATTGGTACAGCAAACTACGAGCAGTACTTC. Amino acids: CASSLIGTANYEQYF.

The chain joins TRBV4-3 to TRBJ1-5, with D possibly TRBD1 on 6 matching bases. The CDR3 runs 16 residues. V lost 3 bases, J lost 1 base, and 13 bases lay in between. Germline V gene sequence: CDR1 LGHNA, CDR2 YSLEER. The CDR3 sequence: CASSHLQGQSNQPQHF. For the CDR3, the DNA is TGCGCCAGCAGCCACCTACAGGGTCAAAGCAATCAGCCCCAGCATTTT.

The V gene is TRBV5-1, the J gene TRBJ1-1; D is unresolved. CDR1 SGHRS and CDR2 YFSETQ come from the germline V gene. Trimming pared 0 bases from V and 5 bases from J, leaving 14 bases between. There are 15 residues in the CDR3. CDR3 bases: TGCGCCAGCAGCTTGGCCACGGGGAAGATGACTGAAGCTTTCTTT. Its protein is CASSLATGKMTEAFF. Complete variable domain (other parts from reference TRBV5-1 and TRBJ1-1): KAGVTQTPRYLIKTRGQQVTLSCSPISGHRSVSWYQQTPGQGLQFLFEYFSETQRNKGNFPGRFSGRQFSNSRSEMNVSTLELGDSALYLCASSLATGKMTEAFFGQGTRLTVV.

V gene TRBV3-1 (or the pseudogene TRBV3-2) combines with J gene TRBJ1-1, with 7 bases fitting TRBD1. The ends lost 4 bases at V and 3 bases at J; junction bases unmatched: 8. This CDR3 has 15 residues. Germline CDR1 LGHDT, CDR2 YNNKEL (reference sequence). CDR3 region: CASSRSDRDYTEAFF. The CDR3 DNA follows: TGTGCCAGCAGCCGCTCTGACAGGGACTACACTGAAGCTTTCTTT.

The rearrangement uses TRBV5-1 and TRBJ1-1; TRBD1 matches at 12 bases. V was clipped by 3 bases and J by 5 bases; unmatched bases: 2. CDR1 SGHRS and CDR2 YFSETQ come from the germline V gene. The CDR3 extends over 14 amino acids. CDR3: CASSWDRGRTEAFF. In DNA, the CDR3 is TGCGCCAGCAGCTGGGACAGGGGGCGGACTGAAGCTTTCTTT.

In regard to this clone: A read error may produce the germline difference seen at one junction end. J is TRBJ2-5 and V is TRBV5-1; 8 bases are a match to TRBD2. CDR1 is SGHRS, CDR2 YFSETQ, per germline. This CDR3 spans 15 amino acids. The CDR3 loop is CARRDPGGVEETQYF. CDR3 sequence (DNA): TGCGCCCGCAGGGACCCGGGGGGGGTCGAAGAGACCCAGTACTTC.

The V call is TRBV5-4, the J call TRBJ1-2; tentative D call: TRBD1 (6 bases). The V end lost 3 bases, the J end lost 4 bases, and 13 bases lay between the germline ends. The CDR3 totals 14 residues. Germline V gene lookup returns CDR1 SGHNT and CDR2 YYREEE (reference sequence). This CDR3 reads CASSSKVGAYGYTF. The CDR3 DNA is TGTGCCAGCAGCTCAAAAGTGGGGGCCTATGGCTACACCTTC.

The chain couples TRBV5-8 to TRBJ1-5, with 12 bases that match TRBD1. The V gene's germline CDR1 is SGHTS and CDR2 YDEGEE. With V trimmed by 0 bases and J by 7 bases, 5 bases remained unmatched. The length of the CDR3 is 16 residues. The CDR3 nucleotides are TGTGCCAGCAGCTTGGGGGGACAGGGGGCGAGGCAGCCCCAGCATTTT. This translates into CASSLGGQGARQPQHF.

V gene TRBV30 combines with J gene TRBJ1-4, with D unclear. The CDR3 is 13 amino acids. Germline-derived CDR1 and CDR2 are GTSNPN and SVGIG (reference sequence). The V end was cut by 8 bases, the J end by 5 bases, with 15 bases between. The CDR3 nucleotides read TGTGCCATCTCAGATGTGGTCAATGAAAAACTGTTTTTT. It codes for CAISDVVNEKLFF.

The genes are TRBV10-3 and TRBJ1-2, with 7 bases matching TRBD1. Trimming removed 6 bases from V and 6 bases from J; junction bases left unmatched: 10. This CDR3 comprises 14 residues. Germline V gene sequence: CDR1 ENHRY, CDR2 SYGVKD. The CDR3 DNA sequence: TGTGCCATCAGCCGACAGGGCCCGGGGGATGGCTACACCTTC. Protein: CAISRQGPGDGYTF.

This clone has only a few counts. The V call is TRBV10-2, the J call TRBJ1-1; maybe TRBD1 (5 bases). The ends were cut back, 2 bases at V and 0 bases at J, with 7 bases in the middle. This CDR3 is 14 amino acids long. Germline CDR1 and CDR2: WSHSY and SAAADI. The CDR3 region has the DNA TGCGCCAGCAGTGAGCAGGGTGTGAACACTGAAGCTTTCTTT. Its protein is CASSEQGVNTEAFF.